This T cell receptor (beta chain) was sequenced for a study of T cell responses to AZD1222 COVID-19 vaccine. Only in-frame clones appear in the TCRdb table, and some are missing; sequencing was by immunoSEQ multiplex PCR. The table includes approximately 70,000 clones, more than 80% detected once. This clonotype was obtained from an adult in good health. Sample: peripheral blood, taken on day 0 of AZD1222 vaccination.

As DNA, the CDR3 is TGTGCCATCAGTGAGTCGGGACGGTCCTATGGCTACACCTTC. This sequence encodes CAISESGRSYGYTF. The V call is TRBV10-3, the J call TRBJ1-2; a possible D gene is TRBD1 (5 bases). Looked up from germline, CDR1 is ENHRY and CDR2 is SYGVKD. The V gene lost 0 bases and the J gene lost 4 bases, with 9 bases spanning the gap. CDR3 length equals 14 residues.